This T cell receptor beta chain was profiled in a study of blood T cell repertoires in COVID-19. The wider study: Some COVID-19 samples were acute and others convalescent; all came from the United States, Italy and Spain. T cells, B-cell-depleted T cells, or PBMCs supplied cDNA or gDNA.

There are 14 residues in the CDR3. Trimming removed 3 bases from V and 1 base from J, with 9 bases in between. Germline assignment: CDR1 KGHSH and CDR2 LQKENI. Authors' data handling: Amplified reference gene primers provided the basis for estimating nucleated cell counts. Some clones are missing from TCRdb's copy, which holds only in-frame ones; the method was immunoSEQ multiplex PCR. V and J calls and clone size are given by that table; D and trimming were obtained from the DNA. The sample lists about 70,000 clones; around 78% were seen once. With respect to this clone: Other DNA sequences in this sample translate to the same CDR3.

The receptor comes from a human donor in a cohort sampled during active COVID-19. The material sequenced was peripheral blood. The chain is built from TRBV18 and TRBJ1-1; possible D gene TRBD1, 5 bases. CDR3 sequence: CASSPPGQNTEAFF. The CDR3 bases are TGTGCCAGCTCACCTCCCGGACAGAACACTGAAGCTTTCTTT. The variable domain in full, with the rest retrieved from reference TRBV18 and TRBJ1-1, is NAGVMQNPRHLVRRRGQEARLRCSPMKGHSHVYWYRQLPEEGLKFMVYLQKENIIDESGMPKERFSAEFPKEGPSILRIQQVVRGDSAAYFCASSPPGQNTEAFFGQGTRLTVV.